This is a list of T cell receptor beta chains from one sample in a study of T-cell memory formation after mild COVID-19. TCRdb reprocessed the 5' RACE reads with MiXCR, giving one entry per CDR3 protein. The table includes about half a million distinct CDR3 sequences, around a sixth detected once. Sample: PBMCs or a T cell subset sorted from them (not recorded which). The receptors here all came from an adult woman who had mild COVID-19 (a few samples of this study predate the infection). Cell type and time point are not known. The CDR3 runs from the conserved cysteine through the conserved F or W. D genes are given only for firm matches.

d_call: NA; v_call: TRBV16; cdr3_aa: CASSQYGQSAGDTEAFF
d_call: TRBD2; v_call: TRBV20-1; cdr3_aa: CSANERGRQETQYF
d_call: NA; v_call: TRBV2; cdr3_aa: CASTAAPPEAFF
d_call: TRBD1; v_call: TRBV3-1; cdr3_aa: CASSQGGQAYEQYF
d_call: TRBD1; v_call: TRBV5-1; cdr3_aa: CASSRTDRAAYEQYF
d_call: NA; v_call: TRBV7-9; cdr3_aa: CASSLDNRAYEQYF
d_call: TRBD1; v_call: TRBV9; cdr3_aa: CASSVGQGADRWGYTF
d_call: NA; v_call: TRBV12-3/TRBV12-4; cdr3_aa: CASSLGPAQGRDTEAFF
d_call: NA; v_call: TRBV3-1; cdr3_aa: CASSQERLYGYTF
d_call: NA; v_call: TRBV6-6; cdr3_aa: CASSYGGGNEKLFF
d_call: NA; v_call: TRBV7-9; cdr3_aa: CASGRDETYNEQFF
d_call: TRBD2; v_call: TRBV6-4; cdr3_aa: CASSDSAVGGNEQFF
d_call: NA; v_call: TRBV20-1; cdr3_aa: CSARPGIGGAEAFF
d_call: NA; v_call: TRBV9; cdr3_aa: CASSVGGVLNQPQHF
d_call: NA; v_call: TRBV3-1; cdr3_aa: CASSQVFSSYEQYF
d_call: TRBD2; v_call: TRBV7-9; cdr3_aa: CASSSPGGGYEQYF
d_call: NA; v_call: TRBV7-9; cdr3_aa: CSSSFPPPRGNEQFF
d_call: NA; v_call: TRBV4-1; cdr3_aa: CASSQVGKTEAFF
d_call: TRBD1; v_call: TRBV2; cdr3_aa: CASRTDRAPGELFF
d_call: NA; v_call: TRBV7-8; cdr3_aa: CASSFNRVVYNEQFF
d_call: TRBD1; v_call: TRBV7-8; cdr3_aa: CASSYDRALGATFKNIQYF
d_call: NA; v_call: TRBV5-1; cdr3_aa: CASSLGAGGSNQPQHF
d_call: NA; v_call: TRBV25-1; cdr3_aa: CASMGVLDTEAFF
d_call: NA; v_call: TRBV7-9; cdr3_aa: CASSLGSYEQYF
d_call: TRBD1; v_call: TRBV6-2/TRBV6-3; cdr3_aa: CASGDRQGSMNTEAFF
d_call: NA; v_call: TRBV11-1; cdr3_aa: CASSYPGSTTQYF
d_call: TRBD1; v_call: TRBV6-5; cdr3_aa: CASRAQGQGAWNEQFF
d_call: TRBD2; v_call: TRBV5-1; cdr3_aa: CASSLPSGGINNEQFF
d_call: TRBD1; v_call: TRBV6-6; cdr3_aa: CASSYGQGVLSSTDTQYF